This T cell receptor (beta chain) was found in a study of shared clonotypes between healthy human individuals. Study background: The study enrolled two women and a few men aged 18 to 49. Study outcomes and limitations: In general, naive subsets displayed greater estimated richness than memory subsets did.

The CDR3 runs 14 residues. The V and J ends lost 4 bases and 0 bases respectively, with 10 bases between them. Germline V lookup: CDR1 SNHLY, CDR2 FYNNEI. With respect to this clone: What it binds is not known. The sample holds other DNA sequences that translate to the same CDR3.

Sorted-subset replicate PCR reactions were performed with about 200 ng DNA, corresponding to roughly 30,000 T cell genomes. Profiling relied on immunoSEQ multiplex PCR, and the TCRdb table lists in-frame clones only, not all of them. The top ten clones hold 0.1% to 0.15% of a sample with more than 2 million clones, 95% of them seen once. The chain combines TRBV2 with TRBJ2-7, with D perhaps being TRBD1 or TRBD2 (5 bases each). The material sequenced was naive CD4+ T cells sorted from blood. Subset denoted: CD45RA+ positively selected. This TCR was recovered from a young man in good health. The DNA of the CDR3 is TGTGCCAGCAGTGGGGACCGCAGCTCCTACGAGCAGTACTTC. Its translation is CASSGDRSSYEQYF.